This record concerns one T cell receptor beta chain sequence. This CDR3 contains 16 residues. Looked up from germline, CDR1 is SEHNR and CDR2 is FQNEAQ (reference sequence). V was pared by 5 bases and J by 0 bases, with 16 bases between. This record comes from a study of blood T cells in healthy people across ages. Alongside a J-beta primer mix, a sample-barcoded 5' primer served in a second PCR lasting roughly 6 to 12 cycles. TCRdb reprocessed the 5' RACE reads with MiXCR, giving one entry per CDR3 protein. There are approximately 900,000 distinct CDR3 sequences in the sample; 25% to 35% occur only once, and about a tenth lies in the top ten. These data are also associated with another study on T cells of mothers and their children.

The sample taken for sequencing was blood. The rearrangement links TRBV7-9 to TRBJ1-1; possibly TRBD1 for D (5 bases). The clonotype originates from a woman aged 40 to 50 in good health. In DNA form, the CDR3 reads TGTGCCAGCAGCCTTTCTGAGGGGTTGGTGAACACTGAAGCTTTCTTT. This translates into CASSLSEGLVNTEAFF.